This is a list of T cell receptor beta chains from one sample in a study of long-term antiretroviral therapy in people with HIV. TCRdb keeps only in-frame clones here, not all; method: immunoSEQ multiplex PCR. Among under 45,000 clones listed, approximately 87% were seen once. Source: unsorted PBMCs, taken 1.2 years after starting antiretroviral therapy. The receptors come from a woman aged 45-60 years with HIV. Both conserved end residues are trimmed from each CDR3.

v_gene,j_gene,CDR3aa
TRBV7-8,TRBJ2-7,ASSLYGGASYEQY
TRBV7-3,TRBJ2-5,ASSSLDQETQY
TRBV19,TRBJ1-6,ASSSGDTLYNSPLH
TRBV27,TRBJ2-7,ASAMGGHSYEQY
TRBV2,TRBJ2-3,ASKDGNGGTDTQY
TRBV30,TRBJ1-6,AWRGVNSPLH
TRBV29-1,TRBJ2-3,SVIQLTSGGVSTDTQY
TRBV5-1,TRBJ2-1,ASSLGGGGNNEQF
TRBV19,TRBJ2-5,ASRTSPGETQY
TRBV6-1,TRBJ1-5,ASILSPRGGQPQH
TRBV16,TRBJ1-2,ASSPSTLTEIYGYT